Sequencing of this TCR beta chain was carried out in a study of T cell changes during pregnancy in multiple sclerosis. Trimming took 6 bases from V and 6 from J, leaving 15 bases between them. Germline V gives CDR1 SGHTA, CDR2 FQGTGA. The CDR3 has 14 amino acids. Measured with immunoSEQ multiplex PCR; TCRdb has only the in-frame clones, and not every one. The sample holds tens of thousands of clones, roughly nine tenths seen once. Sequencing used peripheral blood, obtained after pregnancy. The gene calls are TRBV7-3 and TRBJ2-1, with D maybe TRBD2 (6 bases). This sequence was found in a female donor in good health, enrolled as a control in a pregnancy study. Here the CDR3 DNA reads TGTGCCAGCAGAGGGACCGACGGGGGCAATGAGCAGTTCTTC. It specifies CASRGTDGGNEQFF.